The 17 T cell receptor beta chains reported below all come from one sample, sequenced in a study of cytomegalovirus exposure and HLA in healthy donors. Amplification used 60 Vbeta primers and 13 Jbeta primers. Some clones are missing from TCRdb's copy, which holds only in-frame ones; the method was immunoSEQ multiplex PCR. The table has 150,000 to 200,000 clones, more than 60% seen once; the top ten hold roughly 3%. Material for sequencing was PBMCs. Receptors originate from a female donor in good health and CMV-seronegative.

The chain combines TRBV18 with TRBJ1-2; D might be TRBD1 (6 bases). The V end lost 3 bases, the J end lost 4 bases, and 15 bases lay between the germline ends. There are 15 residues in the CDR3. Germline lookup yields CDR1 KGHSH and CDR2 LQKENI. The CDR3 DNA reads TGTGCCAGCTCACCGGGAACAGGGCCTTCCTATGGCTACACCTTC. As protein: CASSPGTGPSYGYTF. Using reference TRBV18 and TRBJ1-2 for the parts outside the CDR3, the full variable domain is NAGVMQNPRHLVRRRGQEARLRCSPMKGHSHVYWYRQLPEEGLKFMVYLQKENIIDESGMPKERFSAEFPKEGPSILRIQQVVRGDSAAYFCASSPGTGPSYGYTFGSGTRLTVV.

V usage is TRBV14 and J usage is TRBJ1-6, with TRBD1 as a possible D gene (5 bases). Per germline, CDR1 SGHDN and CDR2 FVKESK. This CDR3 region has 17 residues. V was pared by 4 bases and J by 3 bases, with 16 bases between. The CDR3: CASSRIQPGFYNSPLHF. As DNA, the CDR3 is TGTGCCAGCAGCCGCATCCAGCCAGGGTTCTATAATTCACCCCTCCACTTT.

The chain links TRBV18 to TRBJ2-3; 11 bases line up with TRBD2. Trimming removed 1 base from V and 2 bases from J; junction bases left unmatched: 8. The CDR3 contains 18 residues. Looked up from germline, CDR1 is KGHSH and CDR2 is LQKENI. CDR3 amino acids: CASSPRPMTSGVTDTQYF. DNA of the CDR3: TGTGCCAGCTCACCACGGCCAATGACTAGCGGGGTCACAGATACGCAGTATTTT.

This clone was detected once. The chain couples TRBV7-2 to TRBJ2-2, with a possible D match to TRBD2 (6 bases). Germline V gene data show CDR1 as SGHTA and CDR2 as FQGNSA. V was trimmed by 6 bases and J by 5 bases, leaving 13 bases between them. This CDR3 is 14 amino acids long. The CDR3 DNA is TGTGCCAGCAGGGGGACCGGAGGGACCGGGGAGCTGTTTTTT. Protein product: CASRGTGGTGELFF.

Comment on this clone: The same CDR3 arises from other DNA sequences in this sample as well. This chain connects TRBV19 to TRBJ2-2; a weak D match, TRBD1 (6 bases). V shed 1 base and J shed 7 bases, with 13 bases lying between them. CDR3 length: 15 residues. Germline V gene data show CDR1 as LNHDA and CDR2 as SQIVND (reference sequence). CDR3 sequence: CASSIVAQGIGELFF. CDR3 bases: TGTGCCAGTAGTATAGTAGCGCAGGGGATCGGGGAGCTGTTTTTT.

The chain joins TRBV4-1 to TRBJ2-1, with D maybe TRBD1 (5 bases). Germline V gives CDR1 MGHRA, CDR2 YSYEKL. The CDR3 extends over 12 amino acids. Trimming stripped 4 bases from V and 7 bases from J, with 8 bases between. The CDR3 sequence: CASSPGSNEQFF. In DNA form, the CDR3 reads TGCGCCAGCAGCCCAGGGTCGAATGAGCAGTTCTTC.

V is TRBV7-8 and J is TRBJ1-5; D ambiguous. The ends were cut back, 6 bases at V and 6 bases at J, with 9 bases in the middle. The CDR3 is made up of 12 amino acids. Per the germline V gene, CDR1 is SGHVS and CDR2 is FQNEAQ. The CDR3, as DNA: TGTGCCAGCAGTTCCCGGGTTCAGCCCCAGCATTTT. It translates to CASSSRVQPQHF.

The chain carries TRBV19 and TRBJ2-5; 8 bases are a match to TRBD1. The CDR3 totals 13 residues. The ends lost 5 bases at V and 5 bases at J; junction bases unmatched: 4. Germline V gene lookup returns CDR1 LNHDA and CDR2 SQIVND (reference sequence). In DNA, the CDR3 is TGTGCCAGTAGTTTGACAGGGGAGGAGACCCAGTACTTC. It yields the protein CASSLTGEETQYF. The full variable domain, with the rest looked up from reference TRBV19 and TRBJ2-5, is DGGITQSPKYLFRKEGQNVTLSCEQNLNHDAMYWYRQDPGQGLRLIYYSQIVNDFQKGDIAEGYSVSREKKESFPLTVTSAQKNPTAFYLCASSLTGEETQYFGPGTRLLVL.

The chain couples TRBV11-2 to TRBJ2-7, with D hard to call. V lost 4 bases and J 0 bases, leaving 4 bases between the germline ends. This CDR3 contains 12 residues. In germline, CDR1 is SGHAT, CDR2 FQNNGV. In nucleotides, the CDR3 is TGTGCCAGCAGCTCCGTCTCCTACGAGCAGTACTTC. Its protein is CASSSVSYEQYF.

The genes are TRBV7-2 and TRBJ1-3; no reliable D call. Germline CDR1 is SGHTA and CDR2 is FQGNSA. This CDR3 contains 16 residues. Trimming took off 1 base at V and 0 bases at J, with 10 bases between the two ends. The CDR3 reads CASSLVAADSGNTIYF. CDR3 nucleotide sequence: TGTGCCAGCAGCTTAGTGGCGGCAGACTCTGGAAACACCATATATTTT.

The V and J genes are TRBV30 and TRBJ2-1; tentative D call: TRBD1 (5 bases). Trimming left V 4 bases short and J 5 bases short, with 15 bases between. Looked up from germline, CDR1 is GTSNPN and CDR2 is SVGIG (reference sequence). The CDR3 runs 14 residues. The CDR3 region has the DNA TGTGCCTGGACCTTTTCCCTCAGGGACAATGAGCAGTTCTTC. It is translated as CAWTFSLRDNEQFF. Full variable domain (remainder filled in from reference TRBV30 and TRBJ2-1): SQTIHQWPATLVQPVGSPLSLECTVEGTSNPNLYWYRQAAGRGLQLLFYSVGIGQISSEVPQNLSASRPQDRQFILSSKKLLLSDSGFYLCAWTFSLRDNEQFFGPGTRLTVL.

The rearrangement joins TRBV18 to TRBJ1-2; possibly TRBD1 for D (6 bases). V shed 6 bases and J shed 8 bases, with 19 bases lying between them. This CDR3 has 14 residues. Germline V gene data show CDR1 as KGHSH and CDR2 as LQKENI. The CDR3 region is CASSSSGQSGGYTF. CDR3 nucleotides: TGTGCCAGCTCTTCTTCCGGACAGAGTGGAGGCTACACCTTC.

This clone was counted between two and nine times. The chain uses TRBV10-3 and TRBJ2-3; 7 nucleotides agree with TRBD2. The CDR3 is made up of 17 amino acids. Unmatched junction bases numbered 6, after V lost 0 bases and J lost 0 bases. Germline V lookup: CDR1 ENHRY, CDR2 SYGVKD. The CDR3 sequence is CAISESERDHSTDTQYF. The CDR3 nucleotides are TGTGCCATCAGTGAGTCTGAGCGGGACCATAGCACAGATACGCAGTATTTT.

Of note for this clone: One end of the junction does not line up with germline, which may come from a read error. The chain is built from TRBV7-9 and TRBJ2-7; no clear D gene. CDR3 length: 11 residues. Germline values: CDR1 SEHNR, CDR2 FQNEAQ (reference sequence). The CDR3 here is CSSSPFYEQYF. In DNA form, the CDR3 reads TGTTCCAGCAGCCCATTTTACGAGCAGTACTTC.

The V and J genes are TRBV19 and TRBJ1-5; 7 bases line up with TRBD1. Germline assignment: CDR1 LNHDA and CDR2 SQIVND (reference sequence). The CDR3 runs 17 residues. The junction had 14 bases not matched to a gene; V was cut back by 6 bases and J by 3 bases. CDR3 DNA sequence: TGTGCCAGTAGCCGGGACAGTTTTGGTGGGAACAATCAGCCCCAGCATTTT. Protein product: CASSRDSFGGNNQPQHF.

The chain carries TRBV5-7 and TRBJ1-6, with 7 nucleotides matching TRBD1. TRBV5-7 is annotated as an ORF whose role is uncertain. This CDR3 region has 14 residues. Trimming removed 2 bases from V and 13 bases from J; junction bases left unmatched: 9. In DNA form, the CDR3 reads TGTGCCAGCAGCTTAGGGGACAGTAAAAATCCCCTCCACTTT. It specifies CASSLGDSKNPLHF.

The gene calls are TRBV7-9 and TRBJ2-5, with 7 bases aligning to TRBD1. V was clipped by 5 bases and J by 0 bases; unmatched bases: 9. The germline gives CDR1 SEHNR, CDR2 FQNEAQ (reference sequence). CDR3 length: 16 amino acids. CDR3 in DNA: TGTGCCAGCAGCCCTAAGGACAGGACGTACCAAGAGACCCAGTACTTC. Its translation is CASSPKDRTYQETQYF.